The sequence of this T cell receptor (beta chain) was determined in a study of Tregs in tolerant kidney transplant recipients. Study conclusions and caveats: Activated donor B cell expansion appeared to reveal the most relevant donor-specific TCRbeta repertoire. Biological reproducibility was not directly addressed, but technical replication error appeared minimal.

Libraries were prepared by immunoSEQ multiplex PCR; TCRdb keeps only in-frame clonotypes and omits some of them. Of about 77,000 clones detected, 95% to 98% appear once; the ten largest clones hold 0.56%. A remark on this clone: Its cognate antigen is unknown.

The CDR3 is 13 amino acids. V lost 6 bases to trimming and J lost 6 bases; unmatched junction nucleotides: 6. Germline assignment: CDR1 MNHEY and CDR2 SVGAGI. J is TRBJ2-5 and V is TRBV6-5, with 8 nucleotides matching TRBD2. The TCR comes from a human donor who received a combined kidney and bone marrow transplant. Source: CD4+ T cells from blood, taken before the transplant. The CDR3 sequence: CASRWERGKTQYF. Here the CDR3 DNA reads TGTGCCAGCAGATGGGAGCGGGGGAAGACCCAGTACTTC.